These 5 T cell receptor beta chains were all obtained from the same sample, sequenced in a study of early T cells in non-severe SARS-CoV-2 infection. TCRdb called the 5' RACE reads again in MiXCR, with one record for every CDR3 protein. The sample lists over 50,000 distinct CDR3 sequences; more than 10% were seen once. Sequencing input: whole blood. These receptors originate from an adult who was a healthcare worker with PCR-confirmed SARS-CoV-2 infection or an uninfected control (not recorded which).

The sample holds a few counts of this clonotype. The gene calls are TRBV20-1 and TRBJ2-1; D is unresolved. The germline V gene has CDR1 DFQATT and CDR2 SNEGSKA (reference sequence). The CDR3 is 13 amino acids. V was clipped by 3 bases and J by 2 bases, with 8 bases between them. CDR3 bases: TGCAGTGCTAGGGGTAACACCTACAATGAGCAGTTCTTC. It is translated as CSARGNTYNEQFF.

The chain combines TRBV29-1 with TRBJ2-3; 13 bases are shared with TRBD2. The length of the CDR3 is 15 residues. Unmatched junction bases numbered 7, after V lost 6 bases and J lost 4 bases. Germline loops: CDR1 SQVTM, CDR2 ANQGSEA. The CDR3 sequence is CSVRRTSGGSDTQYF. DNA for the CDR3: TGCAGCGTCCGTAGGACTAGCGGGGGCTCAGATACGCAGTATTTT.

This clonotype occurred a few times. This chain uses TRBV20-1 with TRBJ2-1; D not resolved. The germline V and J ends were trimmed by 3 bases and 6 bases, with 9 bases remaining between them. This CDR3 contains 12 residues. CDR1 and CDR2 (germline): DFQATT, SNEGSKA (reference sequence). Here the CDR3 DNA reads TGCAGTGCTAGGCAGGTCCTCAATGAGCAGTTCTTC. Protein product: CSARQVLNEQFF.

In this sample, this clonotype turned up many times. This chain uses TRBV5-5 with TRBJ1-5; D not certain. The CDR3 consists of 12 residues. CDR1 and CDR2 (germline): SGHKS, YYEKEE (reference sequence). Deletions cut 3 bases from V and 4 bases from J, with 5 bases between. The DNA for the CDR3 is TGTGCCAGCAGCTATTCGAATCAGCCCCAGCATTTT. It yields the protein CASSYSNQPQHF.

The rearrangement links TRBV15 to TRBJ2-3, with D tentatively TRBD2 (5 bases). Deletions cut 5 bases from V and 6 bases from J, with 9 bases between. Per germline, CDR1 LNHNV and CDR2 YYDKDF (reference sequence). This CDR3 has 12 residues. CDR3 amino acids: CATSLRGDTQYF. The DNA for the CDR3 is TGTGCCACCAGCCTCCGAGGGGATACGCAGTATTTT.